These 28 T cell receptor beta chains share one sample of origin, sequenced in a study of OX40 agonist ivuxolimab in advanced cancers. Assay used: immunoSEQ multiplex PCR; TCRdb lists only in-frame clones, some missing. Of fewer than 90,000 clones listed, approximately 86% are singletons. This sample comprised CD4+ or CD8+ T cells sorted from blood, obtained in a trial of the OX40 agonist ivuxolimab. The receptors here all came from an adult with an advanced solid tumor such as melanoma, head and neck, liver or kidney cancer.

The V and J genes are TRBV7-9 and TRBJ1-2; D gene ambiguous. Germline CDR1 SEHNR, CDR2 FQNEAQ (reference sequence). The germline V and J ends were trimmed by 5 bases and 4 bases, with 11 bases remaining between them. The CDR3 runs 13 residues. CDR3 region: CASSAERFYGYTF. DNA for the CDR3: TGTGCCAGCAGCGCAGAGAGGTTCTATGGCTACACCTTC.

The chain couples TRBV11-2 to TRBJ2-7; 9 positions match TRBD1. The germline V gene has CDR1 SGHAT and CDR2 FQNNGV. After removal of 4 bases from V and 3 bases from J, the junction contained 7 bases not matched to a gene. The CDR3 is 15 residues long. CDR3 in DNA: TGTGCCAGCAGCTCCTTACAGGGGGCAGGCTACGAGCAGTACTTC. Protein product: CASSSLQGAGYEQYF.

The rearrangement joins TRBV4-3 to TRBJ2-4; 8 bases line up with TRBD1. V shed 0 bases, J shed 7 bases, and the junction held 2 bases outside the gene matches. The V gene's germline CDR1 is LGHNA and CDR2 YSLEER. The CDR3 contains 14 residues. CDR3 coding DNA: TGCGCCAGCAGCCAAGATCAGGGGGCGAACATTCAGTACTTC. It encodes CASSQDQGANIQYF.

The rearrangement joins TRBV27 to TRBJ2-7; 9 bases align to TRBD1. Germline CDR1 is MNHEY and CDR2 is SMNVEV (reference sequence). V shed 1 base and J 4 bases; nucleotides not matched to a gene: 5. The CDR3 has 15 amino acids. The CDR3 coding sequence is TGTGCCAGCAGTTTATGGGACAGGGCTCCATACGAGCAGTACTTC. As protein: CASSLWDRAPYEQYF.

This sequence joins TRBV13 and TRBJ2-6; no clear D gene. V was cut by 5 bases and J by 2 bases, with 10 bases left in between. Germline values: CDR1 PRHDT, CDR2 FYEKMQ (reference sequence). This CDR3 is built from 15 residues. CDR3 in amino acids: CASSPRDTGANVLTF. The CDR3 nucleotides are TGTGCCAGCAGCCCCAGAGATACTGGGGCCAACGTCCTGACTTTC.

CDR3 sequence reads: CASRAGPWGYNEQFF. CDR3 bases: TGTGCCAGCAGGGCCGGACCGTGGGGGTACAATGAGCAGTTCTTC. The rearrangement joins TRBV28 to TRBJ2-1; D is tentatively TRBD1 or TRBD2 (5 bases each). The CDR3 covers 15 residues. Germline CDR1 and CDR2: MDHEN and SYDVKM. V gave up 6 bases and J gave up 4 bases, with 16 bases separating them.

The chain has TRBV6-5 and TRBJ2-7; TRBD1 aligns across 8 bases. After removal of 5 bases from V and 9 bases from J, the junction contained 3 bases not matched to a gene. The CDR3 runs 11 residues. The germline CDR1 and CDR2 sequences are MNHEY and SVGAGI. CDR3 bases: TGTGCCAGCAGTCACCAGGGGGCGCAGTACTTC. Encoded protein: CASSHQGAQYF.

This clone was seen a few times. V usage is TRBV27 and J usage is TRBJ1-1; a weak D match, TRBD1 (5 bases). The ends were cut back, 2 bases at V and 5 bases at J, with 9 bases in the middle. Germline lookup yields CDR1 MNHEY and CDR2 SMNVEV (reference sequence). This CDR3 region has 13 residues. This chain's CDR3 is CASSLGTYTEAFF. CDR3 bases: TGTGCCAGCAGTTTAGGGACTTATACTGAAGCTTTCTTT.

For the CDR3, the DNA is TGTGCCAGCAGCTCAGGGGGTGGCTACACCTTC. Translated, it gives CASSSGGGYTF. V usage is TRBV7-2 and J usage is TRBJ1-2; TRBD1 agrees at 7 bases. J was trimmed by 7 bases and V by 4 bases; bases with no gene match: 0. The germline CDR1 and CDR2 sequences are SGHTA and FQGNSA. This CDR3 spans 11 amino acids.

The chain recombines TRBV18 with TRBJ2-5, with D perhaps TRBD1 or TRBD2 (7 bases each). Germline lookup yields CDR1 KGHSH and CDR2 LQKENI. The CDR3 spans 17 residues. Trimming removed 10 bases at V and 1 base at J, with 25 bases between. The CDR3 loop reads CAIMDRRYSSGQETQYF. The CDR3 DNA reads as TGTGCCATCATGGACAGGCGATATTCTAGCGGCCAAGAGACCCAGTACTTC.

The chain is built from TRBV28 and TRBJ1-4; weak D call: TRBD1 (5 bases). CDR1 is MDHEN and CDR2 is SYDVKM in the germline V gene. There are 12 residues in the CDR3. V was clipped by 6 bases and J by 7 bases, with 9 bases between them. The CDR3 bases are TGTGCCAGCAGAGCGGGGACTGAAAAACTGTTTTTT. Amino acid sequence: CASRAGTEKLFF.

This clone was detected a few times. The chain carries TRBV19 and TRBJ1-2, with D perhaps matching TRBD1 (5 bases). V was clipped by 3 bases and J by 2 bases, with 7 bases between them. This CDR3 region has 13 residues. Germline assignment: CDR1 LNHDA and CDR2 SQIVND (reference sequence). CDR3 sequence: CASSMQGNYGYTF. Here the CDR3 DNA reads TGTGCCAGTAGTATGCAGGGCAACTATGGCTACACCTTC.

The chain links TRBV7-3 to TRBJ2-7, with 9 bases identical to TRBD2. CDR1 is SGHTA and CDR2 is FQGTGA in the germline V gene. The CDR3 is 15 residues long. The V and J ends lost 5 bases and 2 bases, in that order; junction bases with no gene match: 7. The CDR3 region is CASSQGLAGTYEQYF. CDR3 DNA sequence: TGTGCCAGCAGCCAAGGGCTAGCGGGAACCTACGAGCAGTACTTC. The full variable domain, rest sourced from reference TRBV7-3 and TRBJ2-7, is GAGVSQTPSNKVTEKGKYVELRCDPISGHTALYWYRQSLGQGPEFLIYFQGTGAADDSGLPNDRFFAVRPEGSVSTLKIQRTERGDSAVYLCASSQGLAGTYEQYFGPGTRLTVT.

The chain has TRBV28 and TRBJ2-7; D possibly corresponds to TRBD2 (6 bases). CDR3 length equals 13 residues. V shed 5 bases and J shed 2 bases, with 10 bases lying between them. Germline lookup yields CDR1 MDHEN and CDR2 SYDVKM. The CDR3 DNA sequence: TGTGCCAGCAGTCGGGGAGGAACCTACGAGCAGTACTTC. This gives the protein CASSRGGTYEQYF.

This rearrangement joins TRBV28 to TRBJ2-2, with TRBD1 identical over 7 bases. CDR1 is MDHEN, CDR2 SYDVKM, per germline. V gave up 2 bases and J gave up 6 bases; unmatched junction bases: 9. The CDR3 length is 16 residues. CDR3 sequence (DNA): TGTGCCAGCAGTTTACGCCAGACAGGGAGAGCCGGGGAGCTGTTTTTT. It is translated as CASSLRQTGRAGELFF.

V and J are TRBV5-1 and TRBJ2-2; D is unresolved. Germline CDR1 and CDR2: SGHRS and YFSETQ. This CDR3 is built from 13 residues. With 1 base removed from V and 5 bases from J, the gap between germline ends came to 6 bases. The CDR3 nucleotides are TGCGCCAGCAGCTTGTTAGGTACCGGGGAGCTGTTTTTT. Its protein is CASSLLGTGELFF.

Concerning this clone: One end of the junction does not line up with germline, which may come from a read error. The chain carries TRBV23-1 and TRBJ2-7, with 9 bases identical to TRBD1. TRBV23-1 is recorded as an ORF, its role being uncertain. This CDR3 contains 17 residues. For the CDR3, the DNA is TGCGCCAGCAGCCCCTCGGGCCCGGGACAGGGATCCTTCGAGCAGTACTTC. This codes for CASSPSGPGQGSFEQYF.

CDR3 in amino acids: CASRPGQQYEQYF. CDR3 nucleotide sequence: TGTGCCAGCAGACCGGGACAGCAGTACGAGCAGTACTTC. The rearrangement joins TRBV21-1 to TRBJ2-7; the D call in the table, TRBD1, was not verified against the DNA. TRBV21-1 is listed as a pseudogene. The CDR3 extends over 13 amino acids.

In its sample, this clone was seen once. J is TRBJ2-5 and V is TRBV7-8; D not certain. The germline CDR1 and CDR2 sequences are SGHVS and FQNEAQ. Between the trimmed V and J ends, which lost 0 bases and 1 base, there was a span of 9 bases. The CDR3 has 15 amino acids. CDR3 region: CASSLAGRSQETQYF. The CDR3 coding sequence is TGTGCCAGCAGCTTAGCTGGCCGTTCCCAAGAGACCCAGTACTTC.

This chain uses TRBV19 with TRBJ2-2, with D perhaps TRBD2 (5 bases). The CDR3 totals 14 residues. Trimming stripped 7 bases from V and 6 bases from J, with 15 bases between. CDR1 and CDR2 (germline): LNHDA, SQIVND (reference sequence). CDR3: CASTPQRVPGELFF. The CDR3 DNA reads TGTGCCAGTACCCCGCAGAGGGTCCCCGGGGAGCTGTTTTTT.

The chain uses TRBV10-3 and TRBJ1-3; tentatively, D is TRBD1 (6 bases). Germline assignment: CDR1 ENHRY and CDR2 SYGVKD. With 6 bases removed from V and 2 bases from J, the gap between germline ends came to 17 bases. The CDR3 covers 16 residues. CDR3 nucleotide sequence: TGTGCCATCAGGATGTCCACCAGGGACACTGGAAACACCATATATTTT. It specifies CAIRMSTRDTGNTIYF.

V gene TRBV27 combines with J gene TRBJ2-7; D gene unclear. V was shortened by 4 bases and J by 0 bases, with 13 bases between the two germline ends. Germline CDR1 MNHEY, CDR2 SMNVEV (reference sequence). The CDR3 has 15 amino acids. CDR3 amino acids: CASSSVTGDSYEQYF. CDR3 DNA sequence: TGTGCCAGCAGTTCGGTAACCGGAGACTCCTACGAGCAGTACTTC.

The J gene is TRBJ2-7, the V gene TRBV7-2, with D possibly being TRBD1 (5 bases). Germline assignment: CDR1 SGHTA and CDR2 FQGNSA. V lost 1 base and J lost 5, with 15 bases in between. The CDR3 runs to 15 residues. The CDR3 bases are TGTGCCAGCAGCTTAGATTCAGGGCCCCTTAACGAGCAGTACTTC. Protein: CASSLDSGPLNEQYF.

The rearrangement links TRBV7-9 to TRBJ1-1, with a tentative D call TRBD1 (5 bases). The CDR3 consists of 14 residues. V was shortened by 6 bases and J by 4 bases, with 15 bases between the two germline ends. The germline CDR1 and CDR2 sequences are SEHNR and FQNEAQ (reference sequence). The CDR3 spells CASRKLQGATEAFF. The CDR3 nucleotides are TGTGCCAGCAGGAAACTCCAGGGAGCCACTGAAGCTTTCTTT.

The CDR3 protein is CASSARTGGGTEAFF. The CDR3 nucleotides are TGTGCCAGCAGTGCCAGGACAGGGGGTGGGACTGAAGCTTTCTTT. V is TRBV6-5 and J is TRBJ1-1, with 10 bases identical to TRBD1. The ends lost 5 bases at V and 5 bases at J; junction bases unmatched: 8. Germline loops: CDR1 MNHEY, CDR2 SVGAGI. This CDR3 has 15 residues.

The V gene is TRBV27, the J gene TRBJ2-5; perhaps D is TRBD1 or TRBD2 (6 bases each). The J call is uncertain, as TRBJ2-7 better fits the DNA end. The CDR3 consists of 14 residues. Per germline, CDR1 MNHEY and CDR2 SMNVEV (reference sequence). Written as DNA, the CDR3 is TGTGCCAGCGCCGAGGGGGGCGCGTCCTACGAGCAGTACTTC. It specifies CASAEGGASYEQYF.

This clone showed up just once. The DNA of the CDR3 is TGTGCCAGCAGTGAATTCGGGGACAAAAACATTCAGTACTTC. As protein: CASSEFGDKNIQYF. The gene calls are TRBV25-1 and TRBJ2-4; D perhaps matches TRBD2 (5 bases). This CDR3 region has 14 residues. Germline assignment: CDR1 MGHDK and CDR2 SYGVNS. The V and J ends lost 1 base and 3 bases respectively, with 7 bases between them.

The CDR3 sequence is CASSPGKTNQPQHF. CDR3 sequence (DNA): TGTGCCAGCTCACCAGGGAAGACAAATCAGCCCCAGCATTTT. The genes are TRBV18 and TRBJ1-5; D ambiguous. This CDR3 region has 14 residues. V was pared by 2 bases and J by 4 bases, with 9 bases between. The germline CDR1 and CDR2 sequences are KGHSH and LQKENI.